Below, 15 T cell receptor beta chains from the same sample are listed, as sequenced in a study of blood T cell repertoires in COVID-19. Method: immunoSEQ multiplex PCR; TCRdb's copy keeps in-frame clones and lacks some. The sample includes roughly 70,000 clones, 65% to 90% of them seen just once. Material: peripheral blood. Receptor source: a man aged 80 or over with COVID-19, enrolled during active disease.

A single count supports this clone. This chain joins TRBV5-5 and TRBJ2-7; TRBD2 matches 8 bases. The CDR3 is 15 residues long. From germline, CDR1 is SGHKS and CDR2 YYEKEE (reference sequence). V lost 2 bases, J lost 2 bases, and 6 bases stayed unmatched. The CDR3 DNA sequence: TGTGCCAGCAGCTTACTAGCGGTTACTCCCTACGAGCAGTACTTC. This sequence encodes CASSLLAVTPYEQYF.

The chain links TRBV5-4 to TRBJ2-7, with TRBD1 matching over 7 bases. There are 14 residues in the CDR3. The V gene end was trimmed by 5 bases and the J gene end by 0 bases; junction bases not matched to a gene: 5. From germline, CDR1 is SGHNT and CDR2 YYREEE (reference sequence). The CDR3 region is CASSPGQSSYEQYF. CDR3 in DNA: TGTGCCAGCAGTCCGGGACAGAGCTCCTACGAGCAGTACTTC.

Only one count was recorded for this clone. CDR3 loop: CASSTFGTASNQPQHF. CDR3 nucleotide sequence: TGTGCCAGCAGCACCTTCGGGACAGCCAGCAATCAGCCCCAGCATTTT. This chain connects TRBV5-6 to TRBJ1-5; 7 nucleotides agree with TRBD1. CDR3 length: 16 residues. Unmatched junction bases numbered 8, after V lost 4 bases and J lost 1 base. CDR1 and CDR2 (germline): SGHDT, YYEEEE.

The chain is built from TRBV4-2 and TRBJ2-2; D may be TRBD2 (5 bases). V was cut by 0 bases and J by 0 bases, with 8 bases left in between. The CDR3 is made up of 16 amino acids. Germline CDR1 is LGHNA and CDR2 is YNFKEQ. This chain's CDR3 is CASSQEGSANTGELFF. The CDR3 DNA reads TGTGCCAGCAGCCAAGAGGGGAGCGCGAACACCGGGGAGCTGTTTTTT.

This clone appeared a few times. The chain is built from TRBV10-3 and TRBJ1-2, with D perhaps TRBD1 (6 bases). Deletions cut 7 bases from V and 3 bases from J, with 12 bases between. CDR1 is ENHRY and CDR2 is SYGVKD in the germline V gene. The CDR3 consists of 13 residues. The CDR3 DNA is TGTGCCATCAAAAGGGCAGGGGACTATGGCTACACCTTC. This codes for CAIKRAGDYGYTF.

Here the CDR3 DNA reads TGTGCCAGCAGCCCCTGGGATCGACAGGGTGAAGCTTTCTTT. Translating gives CASSPWDRQGEAFF. The chain recombines TRBV4-2 with TRBJ1-1; the match to TRBD1 covers 7 bases. The CDR3 has 14 amino acids. V lost 4 bases and J lost 7; bases outside the gene matches: 9. Germline CDR1 reads LGHNA; CDR2 reads YNFKEQ.

The gene calls are TRBV10-3 and TRBJ1-5; TRBD1 agrees at 7 bases. The germline V gene has CDR1 ENHRY and CDR2 SYGVKD. The CDR3 extends over 15 amino acids. Germline trimming cut 4 bases from V and 3 bases from J; bases unmatched to any gene: 6. CDR3 region: CAISGGGQANQPQHF. For the CDR3, the DNA is TGTGCCATCAGTGGAGGGGGCCAAGCCAATCAGCCCCAGCATTTT.

This chain uses TRBV19 with TRBJ1-5; no clear D. Germline loops: CDR1 LNHDA, CDR2 SQIVND (reference sequence). V shed 3 bases and J shed 4 bases, with 13 bases lying between them. CDR3 length: 15 amino acids. CDR3 loop: CASSMVWQANQPQHF. The CDR3 nucleotides read TGTGCCAGTAGTATGGTTTGGCAGGCTAATCAGCCCCAGCATTTT.

The chain combines TRBV27 with TRBJ1-2; TRBD1 agrees at 8 bases. CDR1 MNHEY and CDR2 SMNVEV come from the germline V gene (reference sequence). The CDR3 loop spans 13 amino acids. Trimming cost V 5 bases and J 8 bases; bases outside gene matches: 7. The CDR3 region is CASSVRQGSGYTF. The CDR3 region has the DNA TGTGCCAGCAGTGTCAGACAGGGGAGCGGCTACACCTTC.

V is TRBV5-1 and J is TRBJ2-3; possible D gene TRBD2, 7 bases. The CDR3 length is 16 residues. Germline CDR1 SGHRS, CDR2 YFSETQ. V was clipped by 2 bases and J by 0 bases, with 13 bases between them. CDR3 region: CASSFRRGASTDTQYF. The CDR3 DNA reads TGCGCCAGCAGCTTTCGTCGGGGGGCGAGCACAGATACGCAGTATTTT.

This chain links TRBV20-1 with TRBJ1-2, with 7 bases aligning to TRBD1. The trim removed 7 bases at V and 8 bases at J, leaving 10 bases unmatched. This CDR3 has 12 residues. Germline V gene sequence: CDR1 DFQATT, CDR2 SNEGSKA (reference sequence). The DNA for the CDR3 is TGCAGTGTTAATGACAGGGCGGAGGGCTACACCTTC. It translates to CSVNDRAEGYTF.

This clone has a handful of counts. The V gene is TRBV6-1, the J gene TRBJ1-1; the D is unclear. Germline-derived CDR1 and CDR2 are MNHNS and SASEGT. The CDR3 loop spans 13 amino acids. The germline V and J ends were trimmed by 2 bases and 1 base, with 5 bases remaining between them. The CDR3 loop is CASSESGNTEAFF. DNA for the CDR3: TGTGCCAGCAGTGAATCGGGGAACACTGAAGCTTTCTTT.

The genes are TRBV14 and TRBJ2-5; 9 bases are a match to TRBD1. Germline V gene lookup returns CDR1 SGHDN and CDR2 FVKESK. The CDR3 has 17 residues. Trimming cost V 2 bases and J 4 bases; bases outside gene matches: 11. The CDR3: CASSQRWGQGDGETQYF. In DNA, the CDR3 is TGTGCCAGCAGCCAAAGGTGGGGACAGGGAGACGGAGAGACCCAGTACTTC.

The chain recombines TRBV4-1 with TRBJ1-4; D gene uncertain. The CDR3 spans 16 residues. Germline CDR1 MGHRA, CDR2 YSYEKL. The V and J ends lost 4 bases and 1 base respectively, with 13 bases between them. As DNA, the CDR3 is TGCGCCAGCAGCCCGCAGGTGCGGGGAACTAATGAAAAACTGTTTTTT. Encoded protein: CASSPQVRGTNEKLFF.

V usage is TRBV12-3 or TRBV12-4 and J usage is TRBJ1-2; possible D gene TRBD1, 5 bases. CDR3 length equals 12 residues. V gave up 1 base and J gave up 6 bases, with 6 bases separating them. As DNA, the CDR3 is TGTGCCAGCAGTTTAGGACAGAATGGCTACACCTTC. The encoded protein is CASSLGQNGYTF.